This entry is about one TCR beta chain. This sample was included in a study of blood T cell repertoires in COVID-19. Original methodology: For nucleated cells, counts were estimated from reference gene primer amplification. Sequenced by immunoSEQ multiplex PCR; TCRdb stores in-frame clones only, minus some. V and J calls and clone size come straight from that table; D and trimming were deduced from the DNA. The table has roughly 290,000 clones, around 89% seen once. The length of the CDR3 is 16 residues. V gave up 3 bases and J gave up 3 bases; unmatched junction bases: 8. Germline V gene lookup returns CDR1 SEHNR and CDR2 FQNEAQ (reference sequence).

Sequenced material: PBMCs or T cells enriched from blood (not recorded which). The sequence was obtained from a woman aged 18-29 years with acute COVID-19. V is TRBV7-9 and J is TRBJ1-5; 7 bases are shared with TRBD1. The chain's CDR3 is CASSFAGTADNQPQHF. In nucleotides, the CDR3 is TGTGCCAGCAGCTTTGCCGGGACAGCCGACAATCAGCCCCAGCATTTT.